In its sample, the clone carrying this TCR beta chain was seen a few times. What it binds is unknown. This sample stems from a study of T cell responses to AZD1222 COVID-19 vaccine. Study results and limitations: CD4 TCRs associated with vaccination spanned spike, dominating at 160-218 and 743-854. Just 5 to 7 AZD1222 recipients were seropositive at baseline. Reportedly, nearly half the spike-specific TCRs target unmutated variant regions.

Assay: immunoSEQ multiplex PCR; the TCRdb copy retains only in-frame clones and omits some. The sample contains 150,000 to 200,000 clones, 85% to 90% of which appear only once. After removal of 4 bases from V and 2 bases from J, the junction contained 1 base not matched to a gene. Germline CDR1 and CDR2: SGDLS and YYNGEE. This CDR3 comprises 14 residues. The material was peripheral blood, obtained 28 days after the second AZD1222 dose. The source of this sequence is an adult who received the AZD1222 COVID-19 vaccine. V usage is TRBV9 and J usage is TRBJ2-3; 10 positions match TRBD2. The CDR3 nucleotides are TGTGCCAGCAGCCTAGCGGGGGCCACAGATACGCAGTATTTT. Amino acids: CASSLAGATDTQYF.